A selection of T cell receptor beta chains follows, all from one sample in a study of CD8 T cells in ankylosing spondylitis. Each CDR3 protein gets one entry after TCRdb re-called the 5' RACE reads with MiXCR. The table includes roughly 120,000 distinct CDR3 sequences, around 15% detected once. Specimen: blood, either unsorted or a sorted T cell fraction (not recorded which). The receptors shown here come from a female donor with ankylosing spondylitis or in good health (not recorded which). CDR3s include the opening cysteine and the closing phenylalanine or tryptophan. The order of the fields is D gene, V gene, clone size, J gene, CDR3 protein, CDR3 DNA. The D gene is left open where the match is weak. For some rows the clone size is stated as once, few or many, or as a class when expanded; others skip it.

-	TRBV5-1	few	TRBJ2-3	CASSLGSSGDTDTQYF	TGCGCCAGCAGCTTGGGTTCGTCAGGTGACACAGATACGCAGTATTTT
TRBD1	TRBV29-1	few	TRBJ1-1	CSVAGQGGGRNTEAFF	TGCAGCGTTGCTGGACAGGGGGGAGGAAGGAACACTGAAGCTTTCTTT
TRBD1	TRBV19	many	TRBJ1-2	CASSPRTGIYGYTF	TGTGCCAGTAGTCCGAGGACAGGGATCTATGGCTACACCTTC
-	TRBV12-3/TRBV12-4	few	TRBJ1-2	CASRRTEYYGYTF	TGTGCCAGCAGGCGGACGGAGTACTATGGCTACACCTTC
TRBD1	TRBV15	-	TRBJ2-1	CAPLEDRVVEDEQFF	TGTGCCCCCCTAGAGGACAGGGTTGTAGAAGATGAGCAGTTCTTC
TRBD2	TRBV12-3/TRBV12-4	few	TRBJ2-6	CASSSGLAGVGGANVLTF	TGTGCCAGCAGTTCGGGACTAGCGGGAGTTGGCGGGGCCAACGTCCTGACTTTC
-	TRBV12-3/TRBV12-4	many	TRBJ1-1	CASRGGRANTEAFF	TGTGCCAGCAGGGGAGGTAGGGCGAACACTGAAGCTTTCTTT
-	TRBV18	few	TRBJ2-1	CASSPASGYEQFF	TGTGCCAGCTCACCTGCGTCGGGTTACGAGCAGTTCTTC
-	TRBV12-3/TRBV12-4	once	TRBJ2-5	CASSLQAGAEETQYF	TGTGCCAGCAGTTTACAGGCGGGGGCGGAAGAGACCCAGTACTTC
-	TRBV15	few	TRBJ2-5	CATRKKETQYF	TGTGCCACCAGGAAGAAAGAGACCCAGTACTTC
TRBD2	TRBV12-3/TRBV12-4	many	TRBJ2-3	CATDSSGRTDTQYF	TGTGCCACCGACTCTAGCGGCCGCACAGATACGCAGTATTTT
-	TRBV20-1	few	TRBJ1-2	CSAPVGGNYGYTF	TGCAGTGCTCCAGTGGGGGGCAACTATGGCTACACCTTC
-	TRBV5-1	many	TRBJ2-3	CASSTGSDTQYF	TGCGCCAGCAGCACAGGGTCAGATACGCAGTATTTT
-	TRBV2	many	TRBJ2-7	CASKVSYEQYF	TGTGCCAGCAAGGTCTCCTACGAGCAGTACTTC
TRBD2	TRBV5-1	many	TRBJ2-7	CASSLTSGDAYEQYF	TGCGCCAGCAGCCTGACTAGCGGGGATGCCTACGAGCAGTACTTC
TRBD2	TRBV20-1	few	TRBJ2-3	CCARRLAENTDTQYF	TGCTGTGCTAGGAGGCTAGCGGAGAACACAGATACGCAGTATTTT
TRBD1	TRBV23-1	few	TRBJ1-6	CASSQKSGTGYSPLHF	TGCGCCAGCAGTCAAAAGTCCGGGACAGGGTATTCACCCCTCCACTTT
-	TRBV20-1	many	TRBJ2-1	CSARDNWLVNNEQFF	TGCAGTGCTAGAGATAATTGGCTAGTAAACAATGAACAGTTCTTC
TRBD2	TRBV20-1	few	TRBJ2-1	CSARDREREVNNEQFF	TGCAGTGCTAGAGATCGAGAGCGGGAAGTAAACAATGAGCAGTTCTTC
-	TRBV20-1	-	TRBJ2-5	CSAQDSPGETQYF	TGCAGTGCCCAGGACAGCCCGGGAGAGACCCAGTACTTC
-	TRBV29-1	many	TRBJ2-7	CSAGTGAGYEQYF	TGCAGCGCCGGCACGGGGGCCGGATACGAGCAGTACTTC
-	TRBV20-1	-	TRBJ2-1	CSARAAIAARSYNEQFF	TGCAGTGCTAGGGCAGCCATAGCGGCGCGCTCCTACAATGAGCAGTTCTTC
TRBD2	TRBV3-1	many	TRBJ2-5	CASSPAWRERETQYF	TGTGCCAGCAGCCCCGCCTGGCGGGAGCGGGAGACCCAGTACTTC
TRBD2	TRBV12-3/TRBV12-4	few	TRBJ2-3	CASSPQRGGVDTQYF	TGTGCCAGCAGTCCCCAGCGGGGGGGGGTAGATACGCAGTATTTT
-	TRBV5-1	few	TRBJ2-5	CASSVETETQYF	TGCGCCAGCAGCGTCGAAACAGAGACCCAGTACTTC
TRBD1	TRBV12-3/TRBV12-4	many	TRBJ2-1	CASSLRDRADNEQFF	TGTGCCAGCAGTCTCCGGGACAGGGCCGACAATGAGCAGTTCTTC
-	TRBV13	-	TRBJ1-6	CASSLGGDSRSPLHF	TGTGCCAGCAGCTTAGGCGGCGATTCCCGATCACCCCTCCACTTT
TRBD1	TRBV12-3/TRBV12-4	many	TRBJ2-1	CASTSPGQGYNEQFF	TGTGCCAGCACCTCCCCGGGACAGGGGTACAATGAGCAGTTCTTC
-	TRBV7-9	many	TRBJ2-3	CASSLRAGWTYTQYF	TGTGCCAGCAGCTTACGTGCGGGGTGGACTTATACGCAGTATTTT
-	TRBV11-2	many	TRBJ2-7	CASSLTDSNYEQYF	TGTGCCAGCAGTCTAACAGACAGTAACTACGAGCAGTACTTC
-	TRBV11-2	many	TRBJ1-1	CASSPRQAGGWNTEAFF	TGTGCCAGCAGCCCTCGACAGGCCGGCGGGTGGAACACTGAAGCTTTCTTT
-	TRBV24-1	few	TRBJ2-7	CATSDLARSYEQYF	TGTGCCACCAGTGATTTGGCCAGATCCTACGAGCAGTACTTC
-	TRBV30	few	TRBJ2-1	CAWCRAGLNEQFF	TGTGCCTGGTGCCGTGCCGGGCTCAATGAGCAGTTCTTC
-	TRBV29-1	many	TRBJ2-1	CSPTVHNEQFF	TGCAGCCCGACCGTACACAATGAGCAGTTCTTC
-	TRBV29-1	-	TRBJ1-2	CSVRGNYGYTF	TGCAGCGTTCGCGGCAACTATGGCTACACCTTC
-	TRBV28	-	TRBJ2-5	CASSFSRDQETQYF	TGTGCCAGCAGTTTCTCCAGAGACCAAGAGACCCAGTACTTC
-	TRBV25-1	many	TRBJ2-1	CASSTHGLRDEQFF	TGTGCCAGCAGTACCCATGGACTGCGGGATGAGCAGTTCTTC
-	TRBV6-5	-	TRBJ1-2	CASSYLDRGFHGGYTF	TGTGCCAGCAGTTACCTCGACCGAGGTTTTCACGGTGGCTACACCTTC
-	TRBV3-1	-	TRBJ2-4	CASSSDRPSTKNIQYF	TGTGCCAGCAGCAGTGACAGGCCTAGCACCAAAAACATTCAGTACTTC
TRBD1	TRBV20-1	-	TRBJ1-5	CSAKDRASNQPQHF	TGCAGTGCAAAGGACAGGGCTAGCAATCAGCCCCAGCATTTT
-	TRBV12-3/TRBV12-4	many	TRBJ1-1	CASREGLLGPLEAFF	TGTGCCAGCAGAGAGGGCCTGCTAGGACCCTTGGAAGCTTTCTTT
-	TRBV28	many	TRBJ2-4	CASLTVRGRQYF	TGTGCCAGCCTCACAGTTCGGGGACGTCAGTACTTC
-	TRBV5-1	few	TRBJ1-5	CASSLGLDQPQHF	TGCGCCAGCAGCTTGGGCCTGGATCAGCCCCAGCATTTT
-	TRBV28	few	TRBJ1-5	CASSFSRGLGQPQHF	TGTGCCAGCAGTTTTTCCAGGGGACTAGGTCAGCCCCAGCATTTT
-	TRBV20-1	few	TRBJ1-6	CSASNSLYNSPLHF	TGCAGTGCTAGTAACAGTCTTTATAATTCACCCCTCCACTTT
TRBD2	TRBV20-1	-	TRBJ2-1	CSARVSPVLAPRSYNEQFF	TGCAGTGCTAGAGTTTCCCCGGTACTAGCGCCCCGCTCCTACAATGAGCAGTTCTTC
-	TRBV6-1	-	TRBJ1-2	CASSGLGWGGYGYTF	TGTGCCAGCAGTGGTCTGGGGTGGGGTGGCTATGGCTACACCTTC